This record looks at one TCR beta chain sequence and its context. This sample stems from a study of blood T cell repertoires in COVID-19. Study in general: Acute-phase and convalescent COVID-19 samples originated in the United States, Italy and Spain. PBMCs, B-cell-depleted T cells, or T cells were the source of the cDNA or gDNA that made up the material.

This CDR3 has 15 residues. Germline lookup yields CDR1 SGHTA and CDR2 FQGNSA. With 5 bases clipped from V and 0 bases from J, the junction kept 7 bases outside the gene matches. Methods used by the authors: For nucleated cells, counts were estimated from reference gene primer amplification. Using immunoSEQ multiplex PCR, the repertoire was profiled, and TCRdb retains in-frame clones only, with some absent. The DNA gave D and trimming, while V, J and clone size come from that table. The table has 50,000 to 70,000 clones, 85% to 90% seen once. The source material was peripheral blood. This sequence was found in a human donor with active COVID-19. The donor label of this sample is uncertain. This chain joins TRBV7-2 and TRBJ2-7; 7 bases map to TRBD1. This chain's CDR3 is CASSPQTGSSYEQYF. CDR3 sequence (DNA): TGTGCCAGCAGCCCTCAGACAGGGAGCTCCTACGAGCAGTACTTC. Together with reference TRBV7-2 and TRBJ2-7, the CDR3 gives the full variable domain: GAGVSQSPSNKVTEKGKDVELRCDPISGHTALYWYRQSLGQGLEFLIYFQGNSAPDKSGLPSDRFSAERTGGSVSTLTIQRTQQEDSAVYLCASSPQTGSSYEQYFGPGTRLTVT.